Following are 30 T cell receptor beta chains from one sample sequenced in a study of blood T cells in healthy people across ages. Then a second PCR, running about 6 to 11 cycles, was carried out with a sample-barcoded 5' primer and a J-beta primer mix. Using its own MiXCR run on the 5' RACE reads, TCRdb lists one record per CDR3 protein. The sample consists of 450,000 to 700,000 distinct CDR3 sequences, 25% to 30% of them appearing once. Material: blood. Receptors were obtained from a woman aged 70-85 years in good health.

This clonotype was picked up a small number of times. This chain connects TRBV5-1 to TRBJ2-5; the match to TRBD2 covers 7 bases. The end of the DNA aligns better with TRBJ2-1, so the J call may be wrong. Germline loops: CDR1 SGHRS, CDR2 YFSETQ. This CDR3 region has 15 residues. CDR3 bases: TGCGCCAGCAGTGACACCGGGGGGAAGTACAATGAGCAGTTCTTC. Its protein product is CASSDTGGKYNEQFF.

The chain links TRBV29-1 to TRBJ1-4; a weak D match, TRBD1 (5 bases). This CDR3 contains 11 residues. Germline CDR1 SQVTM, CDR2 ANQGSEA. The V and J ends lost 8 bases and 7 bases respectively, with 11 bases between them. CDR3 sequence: CSIGRGEKLFF. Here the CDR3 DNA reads TGCAGCATAGGGAGGGGTGAAAAACTGTTTTTT.

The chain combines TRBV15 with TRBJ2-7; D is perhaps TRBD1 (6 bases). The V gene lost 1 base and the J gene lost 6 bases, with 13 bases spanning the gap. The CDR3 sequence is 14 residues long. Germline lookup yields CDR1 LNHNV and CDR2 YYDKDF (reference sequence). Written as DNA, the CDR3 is TGTGCCACCAGCAGAGCAGGGACAATCATCGAGCAGTACTTC. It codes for CATSRAGTIIEQYF.

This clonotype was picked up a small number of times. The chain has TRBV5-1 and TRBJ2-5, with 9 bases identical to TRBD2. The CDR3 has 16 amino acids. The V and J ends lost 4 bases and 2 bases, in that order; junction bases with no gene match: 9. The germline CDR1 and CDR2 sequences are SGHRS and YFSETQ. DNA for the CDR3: TGCGCCAGCAGCAGAACGACTAGCGGTCTTCAAGAGACCCAGTACTTC. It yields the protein CASSRTTSGLQETQYF.

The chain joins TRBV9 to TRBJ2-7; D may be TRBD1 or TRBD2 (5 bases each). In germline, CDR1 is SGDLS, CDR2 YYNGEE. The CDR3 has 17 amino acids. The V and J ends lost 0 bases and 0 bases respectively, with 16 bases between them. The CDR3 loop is CASSVGGALGASYEQYF. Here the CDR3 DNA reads TGTGCCAGCAGCGTAGGAGGGGCCCTAGGGGCCTCCTACGAGCAGTACTTC.

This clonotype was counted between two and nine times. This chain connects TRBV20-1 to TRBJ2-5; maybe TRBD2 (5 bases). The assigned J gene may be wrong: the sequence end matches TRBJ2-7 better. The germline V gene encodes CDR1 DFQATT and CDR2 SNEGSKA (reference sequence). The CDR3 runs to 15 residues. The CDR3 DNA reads TGCAGTGCTAGAGATCCCGCCCGGGGAACCTACGAGCAGTACTTC. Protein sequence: CSARDPARGTYEQYF.

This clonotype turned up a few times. The CDR3 DNA reads as TGTGCCAGCAGCTGGCGAAACAGGGCCGGGGAGCTGTTTTTT. It codes for CASSWRNRAGELFF. The rearrangement uses TRBV12-3 or TRBV12-4 and TRBJ2-2; the D gene is possibly TRBD1 (6 bases). V was clipped by 6 bases and J by 6 bases, with 14 bases between them. The CDR3 is 14 residues long.

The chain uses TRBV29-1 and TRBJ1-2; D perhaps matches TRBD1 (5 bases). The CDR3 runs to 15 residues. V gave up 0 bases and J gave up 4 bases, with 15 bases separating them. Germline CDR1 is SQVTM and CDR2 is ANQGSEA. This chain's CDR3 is CSVEERDHKGYGYTF. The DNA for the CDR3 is TGCAGCGTTGAAGAACGGGACCACAAAGGCTATGGCTACACCTTC.

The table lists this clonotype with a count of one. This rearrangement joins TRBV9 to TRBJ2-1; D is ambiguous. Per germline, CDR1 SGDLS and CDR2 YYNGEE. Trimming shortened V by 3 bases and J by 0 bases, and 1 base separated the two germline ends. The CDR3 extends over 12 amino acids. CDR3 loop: CASSGSYNEQFF. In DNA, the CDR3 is TGTGCCAGCAGCGGCTCCTACAATGAGCAGTTCTTC. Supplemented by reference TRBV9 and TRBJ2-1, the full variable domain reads DSGVTQTPKHLITATGQRVTLRCSPRSGDLSVYWYQQSLDQGLQFLIQYYNGEERAKGNILERFSAQQFPDLHSELNLSSLELGDSALYFCASSGSYNEQFFGPGTRLTVL.

The CDR3 loop is CASSYSGTGANYGYTF. The CDR3 coding sequence is TGTGCCAGCAGCTACTCCGGGACAGGAGCTAACTATGGCTACACCTTC. This chain joins TRBV7-2 and TRBJ1-2, with 8 bases matching TRBD1. Trimming cost V 4 bases and J 0 bases; bases outside gene matches: 7. CDR1 and CDR2 from the germline V gene are SGHTA and FQGNSA. The CDR3 length is 16 residues.

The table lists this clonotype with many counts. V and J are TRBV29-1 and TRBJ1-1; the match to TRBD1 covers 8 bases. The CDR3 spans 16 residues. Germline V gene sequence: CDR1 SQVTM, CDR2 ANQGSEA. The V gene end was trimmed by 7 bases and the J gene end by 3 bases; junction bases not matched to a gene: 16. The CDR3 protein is CSAPGQGLLGDTEAFF. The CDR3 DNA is TGCAGCGCCCCCGGACAGGGTTTATTGGGGGACACTGAAGCTTTCTTT.

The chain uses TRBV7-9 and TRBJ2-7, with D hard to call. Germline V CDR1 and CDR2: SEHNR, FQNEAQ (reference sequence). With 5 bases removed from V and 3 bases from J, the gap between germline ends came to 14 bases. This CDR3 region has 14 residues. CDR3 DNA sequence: TGTGCCAGCAGCCCCCGGATCGTTGGCTACGAGCAGTACTTC. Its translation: CASSPRIVGYEQYF.

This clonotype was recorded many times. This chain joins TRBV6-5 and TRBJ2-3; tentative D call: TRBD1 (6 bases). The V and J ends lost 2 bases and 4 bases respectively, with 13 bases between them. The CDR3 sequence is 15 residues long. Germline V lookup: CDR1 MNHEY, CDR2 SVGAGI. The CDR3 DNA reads TGTGCCAGCAGTTACCAGCCAGGGGTGGCAGATACGCAGTATTTT. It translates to CASSYQPGVADTQYF.

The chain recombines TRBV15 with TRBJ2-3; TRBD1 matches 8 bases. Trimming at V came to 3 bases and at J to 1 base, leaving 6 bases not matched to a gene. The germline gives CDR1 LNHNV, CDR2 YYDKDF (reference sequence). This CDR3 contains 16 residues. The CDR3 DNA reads TGTGCCACCAGCAGGGGCAGGGGGCCAGGCACAGATACGCAGTATTTT. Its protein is CATSRGRGPGTDTQYF.

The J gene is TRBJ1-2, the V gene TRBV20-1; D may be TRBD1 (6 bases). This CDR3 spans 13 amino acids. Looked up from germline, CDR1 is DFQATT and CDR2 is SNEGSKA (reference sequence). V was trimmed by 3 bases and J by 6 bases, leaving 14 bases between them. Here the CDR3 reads CSASGGAEDGYTF. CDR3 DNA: TGCAGTGCTAGTGGGGGGGCGGAGGATGGCTACACCTTC.

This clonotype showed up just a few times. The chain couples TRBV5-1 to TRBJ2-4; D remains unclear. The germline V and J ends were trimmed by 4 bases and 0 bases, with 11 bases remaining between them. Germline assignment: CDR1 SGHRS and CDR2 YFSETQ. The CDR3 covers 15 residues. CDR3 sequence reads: CASSLGLLAKNIQYF. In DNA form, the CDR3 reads TGCGCCAGCAGCCTAGGTCTACTAGCCAAAAACATTCAGTACTTC.

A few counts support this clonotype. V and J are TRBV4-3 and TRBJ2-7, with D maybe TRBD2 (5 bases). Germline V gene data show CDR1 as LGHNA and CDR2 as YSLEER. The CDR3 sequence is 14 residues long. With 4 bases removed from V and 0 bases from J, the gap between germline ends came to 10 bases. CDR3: CASSLLRDSYEQYF. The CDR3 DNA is TGCGCCAGCAGCCTGCTACGGGACTCCTACGAGCAGTACTTC.

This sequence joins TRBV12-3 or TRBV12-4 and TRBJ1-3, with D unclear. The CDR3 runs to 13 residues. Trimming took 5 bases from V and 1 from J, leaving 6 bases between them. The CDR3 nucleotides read TGTGCCAGCAGTCGGCCTTCTGGAAACACCATATATTTT. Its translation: CASSRPSGNTIYF.

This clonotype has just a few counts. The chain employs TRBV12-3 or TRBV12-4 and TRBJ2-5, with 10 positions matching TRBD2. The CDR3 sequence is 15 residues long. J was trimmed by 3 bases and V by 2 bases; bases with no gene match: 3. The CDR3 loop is CASSLRGTSEETQYF. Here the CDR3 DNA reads TGTGCCAGCAGTTTACGAGGGACTAGCGAAGAGACCCAGTACTTC.

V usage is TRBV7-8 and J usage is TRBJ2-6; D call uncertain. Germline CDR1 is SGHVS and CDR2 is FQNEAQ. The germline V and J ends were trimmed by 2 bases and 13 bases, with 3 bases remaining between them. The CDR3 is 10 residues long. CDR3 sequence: CASSLKVLTF. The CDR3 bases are TGTGCCAGCAGCTTAAAAGTCCTGACTTTC. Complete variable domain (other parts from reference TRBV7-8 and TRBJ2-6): GAGVSQSPRYKVAKRGQDVALRCDPISGHVSLFWYQQALGQGPEFLTYFQNEAQLDKSGLPSDRFFAERPEGSVSTLKIQRTQQEDSAVYLCASSLKVLTFGAGSRLTVL.

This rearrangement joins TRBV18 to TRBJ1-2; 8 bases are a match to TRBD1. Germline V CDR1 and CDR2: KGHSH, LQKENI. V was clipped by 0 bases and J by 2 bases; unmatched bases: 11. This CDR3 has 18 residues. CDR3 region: CASSPPRWTGYNNYGYTF. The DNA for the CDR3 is TGTGCCAGCTCACCACCTCGCTGGACAGGGTATAACAACTATGGCTACACCTTC.

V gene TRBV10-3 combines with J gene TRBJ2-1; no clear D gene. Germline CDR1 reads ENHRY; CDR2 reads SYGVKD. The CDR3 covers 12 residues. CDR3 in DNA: TGTGCTGGTGGCGACGGTGCCAATGAGCAGTTCTTC. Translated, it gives CAGGDGANEQFF.

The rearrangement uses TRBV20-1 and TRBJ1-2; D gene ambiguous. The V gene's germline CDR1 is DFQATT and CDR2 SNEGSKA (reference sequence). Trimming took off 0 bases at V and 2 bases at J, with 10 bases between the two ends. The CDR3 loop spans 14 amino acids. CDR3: CSARDRVLNYGYTF. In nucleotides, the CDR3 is TGCAGTGCTAGAGATAGGGTATTAAACTATGGCTACACCTTC.

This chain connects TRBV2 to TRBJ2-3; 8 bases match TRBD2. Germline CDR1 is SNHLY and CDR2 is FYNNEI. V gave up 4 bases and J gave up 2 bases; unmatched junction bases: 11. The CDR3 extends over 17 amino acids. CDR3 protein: CASSVSVAGTNTDTQYF. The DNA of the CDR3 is TGTGCCAGCAGTGTGTCGGTAGCGGGAACTAACACAGATACGCAGTATTTT.

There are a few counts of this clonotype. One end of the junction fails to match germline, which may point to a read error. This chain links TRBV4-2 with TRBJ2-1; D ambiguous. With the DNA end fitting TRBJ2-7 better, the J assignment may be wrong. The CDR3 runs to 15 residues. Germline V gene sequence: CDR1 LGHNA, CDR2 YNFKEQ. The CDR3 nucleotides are TGTGTCAGCAGCCAAACGCCGTTTGAGGTGGAGGAGCAGTACTTC. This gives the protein CVSSQTPFEVEEQYF.

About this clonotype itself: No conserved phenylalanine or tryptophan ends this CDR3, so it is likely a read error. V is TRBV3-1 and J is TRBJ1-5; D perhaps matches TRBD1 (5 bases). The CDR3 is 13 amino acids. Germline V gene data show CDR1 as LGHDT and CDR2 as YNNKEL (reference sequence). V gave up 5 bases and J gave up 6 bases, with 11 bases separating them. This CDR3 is CASSFQGSQPQHL. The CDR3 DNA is TGTGCCAGCAGCTTCCAGGGATCTCAGCCCCAGCATCTT.

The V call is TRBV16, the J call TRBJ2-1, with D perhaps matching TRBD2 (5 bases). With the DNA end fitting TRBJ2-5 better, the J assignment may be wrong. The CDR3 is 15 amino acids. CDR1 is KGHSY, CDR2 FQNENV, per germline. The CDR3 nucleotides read TGTGCCACCACACCCAGTGGGGAGAGACAAGAGACCCAGTACTTC. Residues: CATTPSGERQETQYF.

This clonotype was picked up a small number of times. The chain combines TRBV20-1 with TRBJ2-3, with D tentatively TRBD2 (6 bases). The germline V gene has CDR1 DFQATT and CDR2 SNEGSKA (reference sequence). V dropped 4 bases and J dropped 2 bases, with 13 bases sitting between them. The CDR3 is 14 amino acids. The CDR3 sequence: CSATTSDYTDTQYF. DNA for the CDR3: TGCAGTGCTACGACTTCGGACTACACAGATACGCAGTATTTT.

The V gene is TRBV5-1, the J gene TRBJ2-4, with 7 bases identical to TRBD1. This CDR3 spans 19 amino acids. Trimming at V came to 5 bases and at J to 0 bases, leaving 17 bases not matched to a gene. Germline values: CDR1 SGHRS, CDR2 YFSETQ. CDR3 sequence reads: CASSHVQGPLDGAKNIQYF. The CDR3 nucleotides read TGCGCCAGCAGTCATGTACAGGGGCCTCTGGATGGAGCCAAAAACATTCAGTACTTC.

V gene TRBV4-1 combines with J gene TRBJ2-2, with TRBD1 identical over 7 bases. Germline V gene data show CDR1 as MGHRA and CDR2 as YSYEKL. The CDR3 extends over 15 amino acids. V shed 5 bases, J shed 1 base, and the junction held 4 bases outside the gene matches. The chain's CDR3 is CASSWDSKNTGELFF. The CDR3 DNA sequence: TGCGCCAGCAGCTGGGACAGTAAGAACACCGGGGAGCTGTTTTTT.